These 9 T cell receptor beta chains were all obtained from the same sample, sequenced in a study of early T cells in non-severe SARS-CoV-2 infection. A single record per CDR3 protein comes from TCRdb applying MiXCR to the 5' RACE reads. The sample yields about 60,000 distinct CDR3 sequences, under 15% seen once. The sample comprised whole blood. The origin of the receptors is an adult who was a healthcare worker with PCR-confirmed SARS-CoV-2 infection or an uninfected control (not recorded which).

In DNA form, the CDR3 reads TGCAGTGCTAGTAGTGGGGCCAACGTCCTGACTTTC. Protein sequence: CSASSGANVLTF. The chain couples TRBV20-1 to TRBJ2-6; no clear D gene. Trimming cost V 3 bases and J 3 bases, with 3 bases left between them. Looked up from germline, CDR1 is DFQATT and CDR2 is SNEGSKA (reference sequence). This CDR3 has 12 residues.

V and J are TRBV6-1 and TRBJ2-1; D is possibly TRBD2 (5 bases). Germline assignment: CDR1 MNHNS and CDR2 SASEGT. This CDR3 has 14 amino acids. Trimming removed 8 bases from V and 4 bases from J, with 15 bases in between. The CDR3 loop is CASSGPAEYNEQFF. CDR3 bases: TGTGCCAGCTCTGGACCAGCGGAGTACAATGAGCAGTTCTTC.

This clonotype was recorded at least ten times. V is TRBV27 and J is TRBJ2-5; the match to TRBD2 covers 14 bases. Germline CDR1 and CDR2: MNHEY and SMNVEV (reference sequence). The CDR3 is 16 amino acids. The J segment lost 5 bases and the V segment lost 5 bases, leaving 7 bases of the junction unmatched. The CDR3 loop is CASSGGTSGSRETQYF. The CDR3 DNA sequence: TGTGCCAGCAGTGGAGGGACTAGCGGGAGCCGGGAGACCCAGTACTTC.

A note on this clonotype: A much larger clonotype is one base distant, so this may be a read error. This chain uses TRBV3-1 with TRBJ2-3; D gene uncertain. This CDR3 is 12 amino acids long. Looked up from germline, CDR1 is LGHDT and CDR2 is YNNKEL (reference sequence). This chain's CDR3 is CATSQLADTQYF. CDR3 nucleotides: TGTGCCACCAGCCAGCTTGCAGATACGCAGTATTTT.

This clonotype was recorded a few times. The CDR3 DNA is TGCGCCAGCAGCTCCCAGTTTTTAGAGACCCAGTACTTC. Protein sequence: CASSSQFLETQYF. J is TRBJ2-5 and V is TRBV4-3; no clear D gene. This CDR3 has 13 amino acids. The germline V gene has CDR1 LGHNA and CDR2 YSLEER. Trimming removed 5 bases at V and 4 bases at J, with 11 bases between.

In its sample, this clonotype was seen a few times. The genes are TRBV11-2 and TRBJ2-1; D may correspond to TRBD1 or TRBD2 (5 bases each). The CDR3 spans 13 residues. Trimming left V 3 bases short and J 6 bases short, with 9 bases between. Looked up from germline, CDR1 is SGHAT and CDR2 is FQNNGV. The CDR3 nucleotides read TGTGCCAGCAGCTTGGGGGAACCCAATGAGCAGTTCTTC. The encoded protein is CASSLGEPNEQFF. Variable domain in full (rest from reference TRBV11-2 and TRBJ2-1): EAGVAQSPRYKIIEKRQSVAFWCNPISGHATLYWYQQILGQGPKLLIQFQNNGVVDDSQLPKDRFSAERLKGVDSTLKIQPAKLEDSAVYLCASSLGEPNEQFFGPGTRLTVL.

The rearrangement links TRBV7-9 to TRBJ2-7; D is perhaps TRBD2 (5 bases). The CDR3 has 12 amino acids. Trimming shortened V by 4 bases and J by 5 bases, and 9 bases separated the two germline ends. Looked up from germline, CDR1 is SEHNR and CDR2 is FQNEAQ (reference sequence). DNA of the CDR3: TGTGCCAGCAGCTCTCGAGCGGACGAGCAGTACTTC. It encodes CASSSRADEQYF.

This clonotype was seen a few times. This sequence joins TRBV27 and TRBJ1-2, with 7 bases lining up with TRBD1. V shed 11 bases, J shed 4 bases, and the junction held 10 bases outside the gene matches. Germline V gene sequence: CDR1 MNHEY, CDR2 SMNVEV (reference sequence). The CDR3 loop spans 13 amino acids. The DNA of the CDR3 is TGTGCCGCCGGGACAGTTCCCCCCTATGGCTACACCTTC. Translating it yields CAAGTVPPYGYTF.

This clonotype was observed many times. The rearrangement links TRBV20-1 to TRBJ1-1; TRBD1 agrees at 7 bases. Germline-derived CDR1 and CDR2 are DFQATT and SNEGSKA (reference sequence). Germline trimming cut 4 bases from V and 5 bases from J; bases unmatched to any gene: 10. The CDR3 runs to 14 residues. As DNA, the CDR3 is TGCAGTGCTACGACAGGGTGGGGAGGAACTGAAGCTTTCTTT. As protein: CSATTGWGGTEAFF.